The rows below give T cell receptor beta chains drawn from one sample of a study of blood T cells in healthy people across ages. TCRdb re-derived calls from the 5' RACE reads in MiXCR, one entry per CDR3 protein. The table includes some 320,000 distinct CDR3 sequences, roughly 26% detected once. Sequenced input: blood. The receptors shown here come from a woman in her seventies in good health. Each CDR3 is given with its conserved first and last residue. The D gene is left open where the match is weak. The size field is filled for only some rows; it gives once, few, many or a size class.

d_gene: -; j_gene: TRBJ2-5; v_gene: TRBV6-2/TRBV6-3; abundance: -; CDR3aa: CASSQGVYQETQYF; CDR3nt: TGTGCCAGCAGTCAAGGGGTGTACCAAGAGACCCAGTACTTC
d_gene: -; j_gene: TRBJ2-7; v_gene: TRBV6-6; abundance: few; CDR3aa: CASTLLGDLYEQYF; CDR3nt: TGTGCCAGCACCCTCCTAGGCGACCTCTACGAGCAGTACTTC
d_gene: TRBD2; j_gene: TRBJ2-7; v_gene: TRBV2; abundance: few; CDR3aa: CASRGGRGPYEQYF; CDR3nt: TGTGCCAGCAGGGGAGGGCGGGGACCCTACGAGCAGTACTTC
d_gene: TRBD2; j_gene: TRBJ2-7; v_gene: TRBV5-1; abundance: many; CDR3aa: CASSPSSGSPSEQYF; CDR3nt: TGCGCCAGCAGCCCTTCTAGCGGGAGCCCATCCGAGCAGTACTTC
d_gene: TRBD2; j_gene: TRBJ2-1; v_gene: TRBV7-9; abundance: few; CDR3aa: CASSGGSGDNEQFF; CDR3nt: TGTGCCAGCAGCGGCGGGAGTGGCGACAATGAGCAGTTCTTC
d_gene: TRBD1; j_gene: TRBJ1-2; v_gene: TRBV28; abundance: -; CDR3aa: CASSPPTGQGAKGYTF; CDR3nt: TGTGCCAGCAGTCCACCCACGGGACAGGGGGCAAAGGGCTACACCTTC
d_gene: -; j_gene: TRBJ2-6; v_gene: TRBV11-2; abundance: -; CDR3aa: CASRFPGPGTDNSGANVLTF; CDR3nt: TGTGCCAGCAGATTCCCGGGTCCCGGGACGGACAACTCTGGGGCCAACGTCCTGACTTTC
d_gene: -; j_gene: TRBJ2-2; v_gene: TRBV28; abundance: few; CDR3aa: CASSFRGDTGELFF; CDR3nt: TGTGCCAGCAGTTTCAGGGGGGACACCGGGGAGCTGTTTTTT
d_gene: -; j_gene: TRBJ2-5; v_gene: TRBV20-1; abundance: -; CDR3aa: CSARSGGETQYF; CDR3nt: TGCAGTGCTAGATCCGGGGGTGAGACCCAGTACTTC
d_gene: -; j_gene: TRBJ2-5; v_gene: TRBV14; abundance: few; CDR3aa: CASGKAGWETQYF; CDR3nt: TGTGCCAGCGGAAAGGCGGGATGGGAGACCCAGTACTTC
d_gene: TRBD1; j_gene: TRBJ2-7; v_gene: TRBV5-1; abundance: -; CDR3aa: CASSHGTGGPYEQYF; CDR3nt: TGCGCCAGCAGCCACGGGACAGGGGGGCCCTACGAGCAGTACTTC
d_gene: -; j_gene: TRBJ2-1; v_gene: TRBV5-5; abundance: -; CDR3aa: CASSPPGRPSSYNEQFF; CDR3nt: TGTGCCAGCAGCCCCCCAGGGCGCCCGAGCTCCTACAATGAGCAGTTCTTC
d_gene: TRBD1; j_gene: TRBJ2-4; v_gene: TRBV2; abundance: -; CDR3aa: CASSYGTGVNIQYF; CDR3nt: TGTGCCAGTTCGTATGGGACAGGGGTGAACATTCAGTACTTC
d_gene: -; j_gene: TRBJ1-1; v_gene: TRBV25-1; abundance: -; CDR3aa: CASSGEGRFEAFF; CDR3nt: TGTGCCAGCAGTGGGGAGGGTAGGTTTGAAGCTTTCTTT
d_gene: TRBD1; j_gene: TRBJ2-7; v_gene: TRBV9; abundance: -; CDR3aa: CASSRQGSYEQYF; CDR3nt: TGTGCCAGCAGTAGACAGGGTTCTTACGAGCAGTACTTC
d_gene: -; j_gene: TRBJ2-1; v_gene: TRBV11-2; abundance: many; CDR3aa: CASSLGVGGFTGNEQFF; CDR3nt: TGTGCCAGCAGCTTAGGCGTGGGGGGCTTTACGGGCAATGAGCAGTTCTTC
d_gene: -; j_gene: TRBJ2-4; v_gene: TRBV18; abundance: -; CDR3aa: CANSPGQPSAKNIQYF; CDR3nt: TGTGCCAACTCACCCGGACAGCCGTCAGCCAAAAACATTCAGTACTTC
d_gene: -; j_gene: TRBJ1-4; v_gene: TRBV5-1; abundance: few; CDR3aa: CASSLGGGTNEKLFF; CDR3nt: TGCGCCAGCAGCTTGGGGGGAGGAACTAATGAAAAACTGTTTTTT
d_gene: -; j_gene: TRBJ1-1; v_gene: TRBV27; abundance: many; CDR3aa: CASASLQVNTEAFF; CDR3nt: TGTGCCAGCGCATCTCTCCAGGTGAACACTGAAGCTTTCTTT
d_gene: TRBD2; j_gene: TRBJ2-1; v_gene: TRBV18; abundance: many; CDR3aa: CASSPSSGSNEQFF; CDR3nt: TGTGCCAGCTCACCGAGTAGCGGGAGTAATGAGCAGTTCTTC
d_gene: TRBD1; j_gene: TRBJ2-3; v_gene: TRBV29-1; abundance: -; CDR3aa: CSVEGDRGTDTQYF; CDR3nt: TGCAGCGTTGAGGGGGACAGGGGTACAGATACGCAGTATTTT
d_gene: -; j_gene: TRBJ2-3; v_gene: TRBV28; abundance: few; CDR3aa: CASSFNSGRDTQYF; CDR3nt: TGTGCCAGCAGTTTCAATAGCGGCCGAGATACGCAGTATTTT
d_gene: -; j_gene: TRBJ2-5; v_gene: TRBV28; abundance: few; CDR3aa: CASSLGGPVGETQYF; CDR3nt: TGTGCCAGCAGCCTCGGGGGCCCTGTAGGGGAGACCCAGTACTTC
d_gene: -; j_gene: TRBJ1-6; v_gene: TRBV20-1; abundance: few; CDR3aa: CSAHHRDSPLHF; CDR3nt: TGCAGTGCACATCACAGGGATTCACCCCTCCACTTT
d_gene: -; j_gene: TRBJ2-1; v_gene: TRBV28; abundance: -; CDR3aa: CASSFHSLKGEIQFF; CDR3nt: TGTGCCAGCAGTTTCCACAGCCTTAAAGGGGAAATCCAGTTCTTC
d_gene: TRBD2; j_gene: TRBJ2-7; v_gene: TRBV6-2/TRBV6-3; abundance: few; CDR3aa: CASSYPTPQLAGGPYEQYF; CDR3nt: TGTGCCAGCAGTTACCCAACCCCCCAACTAGCGGGAGGGCCCTACGAGCAGTACTTC
d_gene: TRBD1; j_gene: TRBJ2-7; v_gene: TRBV2; abundance: -; CDR3aa: CASSGRQGPYEQYF; CDR3nt: TGTGCCAGCAGTGGTCGACAGGGGCCCTACGAGCAGTACTTC
d_gene: -; j_gene: TRBJ1-6; v_gene: TRBV6-6; abundance: few; CDR3aa: CASNVASNSPLHF; CDR3nt: TGTGCCAGCAATGTCGCAAGCAATTCACCCCTCCACTTT
d_gene: -; j_gene: TRBJ2-5; v_gene: TRBV20-1; abundance: -; CDR3aa: CSVTLKGETQYF; CDR3nt: TGCAGTGTCACTCTTAAGGGGGAGACCCAGTACTTC
d_gene: -; j_gene: TRBJ2-5; v_gene: TRBV5-1; abundance: -; CDR3aa: CASSLLGGRGETQYF; CDR3nt: TGCGCCAGCAGCCTGCTCGGGGGGCGCGGAGAGACCCAGTACTTC
d_gene: -; j_gene: TRBJ1-1; v_gene: TRBV10-3; abundance: -; CDR3aa: CADSVEKNTEAFF; CDR3nt: TGTGCCGACTCGGTCGAGAAGAACACTGAAGCTTTCTTT
d_gene: TRBD2; j_gene: TRBJ2-1; v_gene: TRBV14; abundance: -; CDR3aa: CASRPTSGRADEQFF; CDR3nt: TGTGCCAGCAGACCGACTAGCGGGAGGGCGGATGAGCAGTTCTTC
d_gene: -; j_gene: TRBJ2-3; v_gene: TRBV20-1; abundance: few; CDR3aa: CSARGLGVTDTQYF; CDR3nt: TGCAGTGCTAGAGGACTAGGGGTTACAGATACGCAGTATTTT
d_gene: TRBD2; j_gene: TRBJ2-7; v_gene: TRBV20-1; abundance: -; CDR3aa: CSASGGRASYEQYF; CDR3nt: TGCAGTGCTAGCGGCGGGAGGGCCTCCTACGAGCAGTACTTC
d_gene: -; j_gene: TRBJ1-6; v_gene: TRBV4-3; abundance: few; CDR3aa: CASSQEDTNSPLHF; CDR3nt: TGCGCCAGCAGCCAAGAGGATACGAATTCACCCCTCCACTTT
d_gene: -; j_gene: TRBJ1-6; v_gene: TRBV7-9; abundance: -; CDR3aa: CASSPQDRSNSPLHF; CDR3nt: TGTGCCAGCAGCCCGCAGGACCGCAGTAATTCACCCCTCCACTTT
d_gene: -; j_gene: TRBJ2-6; v_gene: TRBV20-1; abundance: few; CDR3aa: CSATGPGANVLTF; CDR3nt: TGCAGTGCTACAGGGCCCGGGGCCAACGTCCTGACTTTC
d_gene: TRBD1; j_gene: TRBJ1-3; v_gene: TRBV25-1; abundance: few; CDR3aa: CASSGTGLTYSGNTIYF; CDR3nt: TGTGCCAGCAGCGGGACAGGGTTAACGTACTCTGGAAACACCATATATTTT
d_gene: TRBD2; j_gene: TRBJ2-5; v_gene: TRBV7-6; abundance: -; CDR3aa: CASSLDGGPAGGFVETQYF; CDR3nt: TGTGCCAGCAGCTTAGACGGAGGCCCCGCGGGAGGGTTTGTGGAGACCCAGTACTTC